This T cell receptor (beta chain) comes out of a study of T-cell reconstitution after alpha-beta-depleted transplantation in children (dated by TCRdb to about 2016). For the wider study: T-cell immune reconstitution after TCRalphabeta/CD19-depleted allogeneic hematopoietic cell transplantation in children was quantitatively tracked in the study by means of TCR repertoire profiling.

On the study overall, not on this receptor specifically: Hyperexpanded clone frequencies declined over subsequent months; after one year, T-cell counts and TCRbeta diversity were mostly attributed to newly produced T cells. The high TCRbeta diversity at day 60 in some patients was ascribed to recipient T cells and intrathymic progenitors that had survived conditioning. Apparently early alphabetaT-cell count recovery about two months after transplant reportedly relied on only several hundred rapidly expanded clones derived from non-depleted graft cells.

The library was obtained by PCR. The sequencing machine was an Illumina HiSeq 2500. TCR libraries were prepared with molecular barcoding, using unique molecular identifiers to normalize TCRbeta repertoire quantification. TCRdb's own reprocessing of the public reads used fastp at Q25 and MiXCR and kept productive beta chains. Each entry merges the rows of one CDR3 protein and shows their most common DNA and genes. This sample lists 750,000 to 950,000 distinct CDR3 sequences; about 15% were detected once. In total, the top ten clones hold approximately 4.5% of the sample. What the treatment or condition label conveys for this sample: allogeneic hematopoietic cell transplantation with graft depleted of TCRalphabeta T cells and CD19 B cells. TCRalphabeta/CD19-depleted allogeneic hematopoietic cell grafts were given to the transplant recipients, all of whom were children. As concerns this clonotype: Its recognized antigen is unknown. The input lacks base qualities; no much larger clone sits a single base away.

Specimen: PBMCs, mostly from graft donor cells, collected 360 days after TCRalphabeta/CD19-depleted stem cell transplant. The sequence came from a male patient younger than 18 who had a stem cell transplant for acute lymphoblastic leukemia, so the T cells may come from the graft donor.

CDR3 sequence: CASSPLGKGVHEQYF. The nucleotide sequence reads TGTGCCAGCAGCCCACTAGGGAAGGGAGTCCACGAGCAGTACTTC. The chain is encoded by TRBV11-1 joined to TRBJ2-7; the D gene is possibly TRBD2, with 5 bases matching. The CDR1 and CDR2 encoded by the germline V gene (reference sequence) are SGHAT and FQDESV. The cysteine opens and the phenylalanine closes a CDR3 of 15 amino acids. Only the CDR3 portion is preserved as DNA: 45 bases, with reading frame beginning at the first base. V loses 5 bases of germline sequence and J loses 5 bases, and the interval between the two ends is 19 bases.